This T cell receptor (beta chain) emerged from a study of T-cell reconstitution after alpha-beta-depleted transplantation in children. Trimming took 3 bases from V and 0 from J, leaving 15 bases between them. The length of the CDR3 is 18 residues. The germline V gene encodes CDR1 SGHAT and CDR2 FQNNGV. With respect to this clonotype: Its antigen is not known.

The TCRbeta library was prepared with unique molecular identifiers. MiXCR, run by TCRdb on the PCR reads, gives a single entry per CDR3 protein. Among about 980,000 distinct CDR3 sequences, 25% to 35% were seen once, and the ten largest hold roughly 30%. Whole-study results and caveats: T-cell numbers and diversity, one year after transplant, stemmed largely from T cells that were newly produced. There were reportedly several hundred expanded graft clones from which alpha-beta T cells came about two months after transplant.

This sequence was found in a boy younger than two who had a stem cell transplant for SCID, so the T cells may come from the graft donor. The V gene is TRBV11-2, the J gene TRBJ2-6; D is ambiguous. The sample in question was PBMCs, mostly from graft donor cells, obtained 360 days after TCRalphabeta/CD19-depleted stem cell transplant. For the CDR3, the DNA is TGTGCCAGCAGCTTTCGGCTCTCAGGAGCCTCTGGGGCCAACGTCCTGACTTTC. This gives the protein CASSFRLSGASGANVLTF. The whole variable domain, remainder taken from reference TRBV11-2 and TRBJ2-6, is EAGVAQSPRYKIIEKRQSVAFWCNPISGHATLYWYQQILGQGPKLLIQFQNNGVVDDSQLPKDRFSAERLKGVDSTLKIQPAKLEDSAVYLCASSFRLSGASGANVLTFGAGSRLTVL.